These T cell receptor beta chains were read from a single sample in a study of cytomegalovirus exposure and HLA in healthy donors. Clones were read by immunoSEQ multiplex PCR, and TCRdb kept only the in-frame ones, dropping some. The data show about 170,000 clones, with almost 85% seen just once and under 5% held by the top ten. The specimen was PBMCs. These receptors all stem from a girl between 10 and 17 years old in good health and CMV-seropositive. The CDR3 runs from the conserved cysteine through the conserved F or W. The order of the fields is V gene, clone size, J gene, D gene, CDR3 DNA, CDR3 protein. The D gene is left open where the match is weak. Where a row states a size, it is once, few, many or the class of an expanded clone; other rows omit it.

>TRBV2|.|TRBJ1-1|.
TGTGCCAGCAGTGAATGGGGGGGGCCGAACACTAAAGCTTTCTTT
CASSEWGGPNTKAFF
>TRBV7-9|.|TRBJ1-1|.
TGTGCCAGCAGCTTTACAGGGATGGATGAAGCTTTCTTT
CASSFTGMDEAFF
>TRBV7-2|.|TRBJ1-2|.
TGTGCCAGCAGCTCTCGTCAGACTGGGAACTATGGCTACACCTTC
CASSSRQTGNYGYTF
>TRBV6-1|once|TRBJ1-6|.
TGTGCTAGGGGGAGTTCACCCCTCCACTTT
CARGSSPLHF
>TRBV6-6|.|TRBJ1-2|.
TGTGCCAGCAGCTCAGGGTTTGGTGCGCAAGGCTACACCTTC
CASSSGFGAQGYTF
>TRBV9|.|TRBJ2-7|TRBD2
TGTGCCAGCAGCGCTGGGGAGGGTTACGAGCAGTACTTC
CASSAGEGYEQYF
>TRBV6-5|.|TRBJ2-7|TRBD2
TGTGCCAGTCGGCTAGCGGGGGGGCCGGACGAGCAGTACTTC
CASRLAGGPDEQYF
>TRBV4-1|.|TRBJ2-4|TRBD2
TGCGCCAGCAGCTCCAAGACTAGCGGGGGGGCCGAACGAACCAAAAACATTCAGTACTTC
CASSSKTSGGAERTKNIQYF
>TRBV6-1|.|TRBJ1-3|.
TGTGCCAGCAGTGATCAGGCCCTCTCTGGAAACACCATATATTTT
CASSDQALSGNTIYF
>TRBV6-1|.|TRBJ2-7|.
TGTGCCAGCAGTCAGGGGATCTCCTACGAGCAGTACTTC
CASSQGISYEQYF
>TRBV9|.|TRBJ1-1|TRBD1
TGTGCCAGCAGCGGAGACAGGGGGCGAAACACTGAAGCTTTCTTT
CASSGDRGRNTEAFF
>TRBV27|.|TRBJ1-2|.
TGTGCCAGCGGTCCGGGGTTCGGCTATGGCTACACCTTC
CASGPGFGYGYTF
>TRBV5-1|.|TRBJ1-1|.
TGCGCCAGCAGCTTGGGTTACGGGATGAACACTGAAGCTTTCTTT
CASSLGYGMNTEAFF
>TRBV6-5|.|TRBJ1-6|.
TGTGCCAGCAGTTATACTGAGGATAATTCACCCCTCCACTTT
CASSYTEDNSPLHF
>TRBV18|.|TRBJ1-2|TRBD1
TGTGCCAGCTCACCACGGTACGGACAGGATTATGGCTACACCTTC
CASSPRYGQDYGYTF
>TRBV5-1|.|TRBJ1-1|.
TGCGCCAGCAGCTTCCAGGGATCAGCGGGAACTGAAGCTTTCTTT
CASSFQGSAGTEAFF
>TRBV2|.|TRBJ1-1|.
TGTGCCAGCAGGGCCAGGGGTAATCGGAACACTGAAGCTTTCTTT
CASRARGNRNTEAFF
>TRBV2|few|TRBJ2-2|.
TGTGCCAGCAGTGAAGCTCGGAACACCGGGGAGCTGTTTTTT
CASSEARNTGELFF
>TRBV18|once|TRBJ2-7|TRBD1
TGTGCCAGCTCACTCCGGGACAGGGAACACTACGAGCAGTACTTC
CASSLRDREHYEQYF
>TRBV7-6|.|TRBJ1-6|.
TGTGCCAGCAGCTTAGGACTAAGACGGTTCTCACCCCTCCACTTT
CASSLGLRRFSPLHF
>TRBV9|few|TRBJ1-3|.
TGTGCCAGCAGCGCCCACCCTACTAAGACAGATGGCTCTGGAAACACCATATATTTT
CASSAHPTKTDGSGNTIYF
>TRBV29-1|.|TRBJ1-1|TRBD1
TGCAGCGTTGAAGGGAGGGGGACAGGGGGAAACACTGAAGCTTTCTTT
CSVEGRGTGGNTEAFF
>TRBV29-1|once|TRBJ1-5|TRBD1
TGCAGCGTCGGACAGGGTGGACAGCCCCAGCATTTT
CSVGQGGQPQHF
>TRBV6-1|.|TRBJ1-1|TRBD1
TGTGCCAGCAGTCCGGACAGGGGGCGTGACACTGAAGCTTTCTTT
CASSPDRGRDTEAFF
>TRBV5-1|.|TRBJ1-1|TRBD1
TGCGCCAGCAGCCGACAGGGTGTCGTTGAAGCTTTCTTT
CASSRQGVVEAFF
>TRBV5-1|.|TRBJ1-1|.
TGCGCCAGCAGCTTGTCGGCAGGGGTGAACACTGAAGCTTTCTTT
CASSLSAGVNTEAFF